Presented here are 22 T cell receptor beta chains from one specimen sequenced in a study of T cell changes during pregnancy in multiple sclerosis. Method: immunoSEQ multiplex PCR; TCRdb's copy keeps in-frame clones and lacks some. The data show fewer than 150,000 clones, with approximately 96% seen just once and 0.44% held by the top ten. The sample here was peripheral blood, taken after pregnancy. Every receptor here comes from a female donor with multiple sclerosis, enrolled in a pregnancy study.

J is TRBJ2-1 and V is TRBV9; 13 nucleotides line up with TRBD2. The V gene end was trimmed by 0 bases and the J gene end by 10 bases; junction bases not matched to a gene: 4. This CDR3 contains 15 residues. The germline V gene encodes CDR1 SGDLS and CDR2 YYNGEE. CDR3 in amino acids: CASSVEGLAGSEQFF. CDR3 coding DNA: TGTGCCAGCAGCGTAGAGGGACTAGCGGGATCCGAGCAGTTCTTC. Filled out from reference TRBV9 and TRBJ2-1, the complete variable domain reads DSGVTQTPKHLITATGQRVTLRCSPRSGDLSVYWYQQSLDQGLQFLIQYYNGEERAKGNILERFSAQQFPDLHSELNLSSLELGDSALYFCASSVEGLAGSEQFFGPGTRLTVL.

This chain uses TRBV7-9 with TRBJ2-7, with D possibly TRBD2 on 6 matching bases. Looked up from germline, CDR1 is SEHNR and CDR2 is FQNEAQ (reference sequence). V lost 4 bases and J lost 4, with 14 bases in between. The CDR3 contains 14 residues. Written as DNA, the CDR3 is TGTGCCAGCAGCTCTTCGGGACGGGAGTACGAGCAGTACTTC. Protein: CASSSSGREYEQYF.

The rearrangement links TRBV7-9 to TRBJ1-4; possible D gene TRBD1, 5 bases. Per the germline V gene, CDR1 is SEHNR and CDR2 is FQNEAQ (reference sequence). CDR3 length: 15 residues. Trimming took off 4 bases at V and 0 bases at J, with 9 bases between the two ends. The CDR3 bases are TGTGCCAGCAGCTCGGACACCGCAACTAATGAAAAACTGTTTTTT. Its translation is CASSSDTATNEKLFF.

The chain is built from TRBV7-2 and TRBJ2-5, with 13 positions matching TRBD2. This CDR3 comprises 16 residues. Germline V CDR1 and CDR2: SGHTA, FQGNSA. The J segment lost 5 bases and the V segment lost 4 bases, leaving 7 bases of the junction unmatched. The CDR3 is CASSSGLAGFLETQYF. As DNA, the CDR3 is TGTGCCAGCAGCTCGGGACTAGCGGGATTTTTGGAGACCCAGTACTTC. The complete variable domain, with remaining parts taken from reference TRBV7-2 and TRBJ2-5, reads GAGVSQSPSNKVTEKGKDVELRCDPISGHTALYWYRQSLGQGLEFLIYFQGNSAPDKSGLPSDRFSAERTGGSVSTLTIQRTQQEDSAVYLCASSSGLAGFLETQYFGPGTRLLVL.

The J gene is TRBJ2-1, the V gene TRBV7-2; D is perhaps TRBD2 (6 bases). This CDR3 comprises 12 residues. Trimming cost V 2 bases and J 15 bases, with 14 bases left between them. CDR1 is SGHTA, CDR2 FQGNSA, per germline. The CDR3 spells CASSLSGTLRFF. In nucleotides, the CDR3 is TGTGCCAGCAGCTTATCCGGGACTTTAAGGTTCTTC. The whole variable domain, filled in from reference TRBV7-2 and TRBJ2-1, reads GAGVSQSPSNKVTEKGKDVELRCDPISGHTALYWYRQSLGQGLEFLIYFQGNSAPDKSGLPSDRFSAERTGGSVSTLTIQRTQQEDSAVYLCASSLSGTLRFFGPGTRLTVL.

The genes are TRBV15 and TRBJ1-2; D is possibly TRBD1 (5 bases). Germline V gene sequence: CDR1 LNHNV, CDR2 YYDKDF (reference sequence). The CDR3 sequence is 16 residues long. Trimming removed 0 bases from V and 4 bases from J, with 15 bases in between. CDR3 coding DNA: TGTGCCACCAGCAGAGATCAAAGGGCGGGGACCTATGGCTACACCTTC. It is translated as CATSRDQRAGTYGYTF.

The chain links TRBV6-7 to TRBJ2-7; 8 positions agree with TRBD2. TRBV6-7 qualifies as an ORF whose function is uncertain. This CDR3 is built from 17 residues. Trimming at V came to 4 bases and at J to 0 bases, leaving 11 bases not matched to a gene. CDR3 coding DNA: TGTGCCAGCAGTTGCCGGATCGGGCGGGAGGTCTCCTACGAGCAGTACTTC. Protein: CASSCRIGREVSYEQYF.

The chain recombines TRBV28 with TRBJ1-4; D not certain. Trimming shortened V by 2 bases and J by 7 bases, and 14 bases separated the two germline ends. This CDR3 has 15 residues. Germline V gene sequence: CDR1 MDHEN, CDR2 SYDVKM. The CDR3, as DNA: TGTGCCAGCAGTTTAGGCGGGCTAACGTTTGAAAAACTGTTTTTT. Protein: CASSLGGLTFEKLFF.

J is TRBJ2-7 and V is TRBV11-3; possible D gene TRBD1, 6 bases. This CDR3 contains 17 residues. Germline V CDR1 and CDR2: SGHNT, YENEEA. V was cut by 6 bases and J by 4 bases, with 25 bases left in between. In nucleotides, the CDR3 is TGTGCCAGCAGACATACAGAATACCGGGACACGGCTTACGAGCAGTACTTC. It specifies CASRHTEYRDTAYEQYF.

This chain connects TRBV6-5 to TRBJ2-7; 8 nucleotides agree with TRBD2. Losses at the gene ends were 2 bases for V and 2 bases for J; bases not matched to a gene: 5. The CDR3 spans 15 residues. CDR1 MNHEY and CDR2 SVGAGI come from the germline V gene. CDR3 sequence (DNA): TGTGCCAGCAGTTACGGTTCGCGGGAGGCCTACGAGCAGTACTTC. Amino acids: CASSYGSREAYEQYF.

The CDR3 reads CASSPLAGEPLGEQFF. The CDR3, as DNA: TGTGCCAGCAGCCCTCTAGCGGGAGAGCCCCTTGGTGAGCAGTTCTTC. J is TRBJ2-1 and V is TRBV5-6, with 10 positions matching TRBD2. This CDR3 is built from 16 residues. In germline, CDR1 is SGHDT, CDR2 YYEEEE. With V trimmed by 4 bases and J by 9 bases, 13 bases remained unmatched.

The gene calls are TRBV7-6 and TRBJ2-2; D gene unclear. Germline V gene lookup returns CDR1 SGHVS and CDR2 FNYEAQ. Deletions cut 1 base from V and 1 base from J, with 7 bases between. This CDR3 is 15 amino acids long. CDR3 DNA sequence: TGTGCCAGCAGCTTAGTCCCACTGAACACCGGGGAGCTGTTTTTT. This encodes CASSLVPLNTGELFF.

The chain employs TRBV2 and TRBJ2-7, with 7 positions matching TRBD1. V was pared by 6 bases and J by 12 bases, with 11 bases of the junction left unmatched. The V gene's germline CDR1 is SNHLY and CDR2 FYNNEI. The CDR3 sequence is 12 residues long. CDR3 region: CASSRTGDKLYF. Written as DNA, the CDR3 is TGTGCCAGCAGCCGCACAGGGGACAAGCTGTACTTC.

J is TRBJ2-5 and V is TRBV7-9, with 10 bases fitting TRBD2. The germline CDR1 and CDR2 sequences are SEHNR and FQNEAQ (reference sequence). The CDR3 is made up of 15 amino acids. The ends lost 3 bases at V and 4 bases at J; junction bases unmatched: 5. The DNA of the CDR3 is TGTGCCAGCAGCTTGTACGCTAGCGGGAGAGAGACCCAGTACTTC. It yields the protein CASSLYASGRETQYF.

The chain couples TRBV4-1 to TRBJ2-7; 9 positions agree with TRBD1. The length of the CDR3 is 14 residues. With 0 bases clipped from V and 5 bases from J, the junction kept 2 bases outside the gene matches. The germline V gene has CDR1 MGHRA and CDR2 YSYEKL. The CDR3 nucleotides read TGCGCCAGCAGCCAAGACTGGACAGGGGACGAGCAGTACTTC. This translates into CASSQDWTGDEQYF.

This clone has only one observation. This chain connects TRBV6-1 to TRBJ2-1, with D possibly TRBD1 on 6 matching bases. CDR1 and CDR2 from the germline V gene are MNHNS and SASEGT. The length of the CDR3 is 15 residues. Trimming shortened V by 1 base and J by 8 bases, and 15 bases separated the two germline ends. CDR3 DNA: TGTGCCAGCAGTGAAGTGGCAGGGGCTAAGGATGAGCAGTTCTTC. It translates to CASSEVAGAKDEQFF.

The V gene is TRBV9, the J gene TRBJ2-7; perhaps TRBD2 as D (5 bases). Trimming cost V 0 bases and J 3 bases, with 10 bases left between them. Germline values: CDR1 SGDLS, CDR2 YYNGEE. The CDR3 length is 14 residues. CDR3: CASSVGSEGYEQYF. Here the CDR3 DNA reads TGTGCCAGCAGCGTAGGGAGTGAGGGCTACGAGCAGTACTTC.

The chain recombines TRBV18 with TRBJ1-2, with D possibly TRBD1 on 5 matching bases. Trimming stripped 0 bases from V and 8 bases from J, with 13 bases between. The CDR3 sequence is 14 residues long. Germline loops: CDR1 KGHSH, CDR2 LQKENI. The CDR3 here is CASSPPLLPGGYTF. DNA of the CDR3: TGTGCCAGCTCACCACCGCTACTCCCAGGGGGCTACACCTTC.

The chain couples TRBV6-1 to TRBJ2-7; a weak D match, TRBD1 (6 bases). Between the trimmed V and J ends, which lost 8 bases and 2 bases, there was a span of 19 bases. This CDR3 comprises 15 residues. Germline loops: CDR1 MNHNS, CDR2 SASEGT. CDR3 region: CASVQLPGTPYEQYF. CDR3 DNA sequence: TGTGCCAGCGTCCAGCTCCCCGGGACACCCTACGAGCAGTACTTC.

The chain carries TRBV9 and TRBJ1-2, with D maybe TRBD1 (5 bases). The germline V gene has CDR1 SGDLS and CDR2 YYNGEE. With 0 bases removed from V and 4 bases from J, the gap between germline ends came to 16 bases. CDR3 length: 16 residues. The CDR3 here is CASSVAGQGQGYGYTF. CDR3 nucleotide sequence: TGTGCCAGCAGCGTAGCCGGCCAGGGTCAGGGCTATGGCTACACCTTC. Drawing the rest from reference TRBV9 and TRBJ1-2, the complete variable domain is DSGVTQTPKHLITATGQRVTLRCSPRSGDLSVYWYQQSLDQGLQFLIQYYNGEERAKGNILERFSAQQFPDLHSELNLSSLELGDSALYFCASSVAGQGQGYGYTFGSGTRLTVV.

This clone was seen a handful of times. The chain combines TRBV5-3 with TRBJ1-1, with D possibly TRBD1 on 6 matching bases. TRBV5-3 is marked as an open reading frame, function uncertain. Trimming took off 3 bases at V and 5 bases at J, with 14 bases between the two ends. CDR3 length equals 14 residues. The CDR3 sequence is CARSSPTGLTEAFF. Written as DNA, the CDR3 is TGTGCCAGAAGCTCACCCACAGGGTTAACTGAAGCTTTCTTT.

This chain links TRBV27 with TRBJ2-7, with D tentatively TRBD2 (6 bases). CDR1 and CDR2 from the germline V gene are MNHEY and SMNVEV (reference sequence). The CDR3 is 15 residues long. Trimming took 0 bases from V and 7 from J, leaving 16 bases between them. CDR3 amino acids: CASSLSRRGLVEQYF. The CDR3 coding sequence is TGTGCCAGCAGTTTATCGCGGCGGGGTCTGGTGGAGCAGTACTTC.